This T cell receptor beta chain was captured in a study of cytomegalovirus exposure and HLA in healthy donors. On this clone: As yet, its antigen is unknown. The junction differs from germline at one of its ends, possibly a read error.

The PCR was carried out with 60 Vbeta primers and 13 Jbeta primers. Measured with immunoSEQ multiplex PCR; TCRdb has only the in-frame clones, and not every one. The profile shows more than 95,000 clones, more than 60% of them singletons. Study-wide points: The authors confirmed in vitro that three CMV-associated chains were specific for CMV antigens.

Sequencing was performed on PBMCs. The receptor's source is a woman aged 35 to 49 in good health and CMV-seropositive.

CDR3 DNA sequence: TGTTCCAGCAGCTCCTTTTCTAGCGGGAGGGCCCGGGATGAGCAGTTCTTC. Its protein is CSSSSFSSGRARDEQFF. The chain recombines TRBV7-9 with TRBJ2-1; TRBD2 aligns across 12 bases. The germline V gene encodes CDR1 SEHNR and CDR2 FQNEAQ (reference sequence). The CDR3 has 17 residues. Filled out from reference TRBV7-9 and TRBJ2-1, the complete variable domain reads DTGVSQNPRHKITKRGQNVTFRCDPISEHNRLYWYRQTLGQGPEFLTYFQNEAQLEKSRLLSDRFSAERPKGSFSTLEIQRTEQGDSAMYLCSSSSFSSGRARDEQFFGPGTRLTVL.